These 13 T cell receptor beta chains came from one sample sequenced in a study of beta chain features in type 1 diabetes. What was sequenced were expressed TCRB transcripts, since all of the isolated RNA had been reverse transcribed. Assay used: immunoSEQ multiplex PCR; TCRdb lists only in-frame clones, some missing. This table holds 810,000 or so clones, roughly 15% found once. Sequencing was carried out using naive CD4+ T cells from blood. The source of these receptors is a young woman in good health.

In its sample, this clone was seen a few times. The chain has TRBV4-2 and TRBJ2-5; perhaps TRBD1 as D (6 bases). This CDR3 has 19 amino acids. Trimming cost V 0 bases and J 5 bases, with 25 bases left between them. Germline V gives CDR1 LGHNA, CDR2 YNFKEQ. The CDR3 loop reads CASSQDIYRVDIGLETQYF. The CDR3 DNA sequence: TGTGCCAGCAGCCAAGATATCTACAGGGTGGACATCGGCCTGGAGACCCAGTACTTC.

A few counts support this clone. The genes are TRBV6-6 and TRBJ2-1, with D perhaps TRBD2 (5 bases). The CDR3 has 14 residues. V lost 4 bases, J lost 3 bases, and 10 bases lay in between. Looked up from germline, CDR1 is MNHNY and CDR2 is SVGAGI (reference sequence). The CDR3 sequence is CASSFSTSYNEQFF. In DNA form, the CDR3 reads TGTGCCAGCAGTTTCTCTACTAGCTACAATGAGCAGTTCTTC.

V gene TRBV6-5 combines with J gene TRBJ2-7; 7 nucleotides align to TRBD1. Per the germline V gene, CDR1 is MNHEY and CDR2 is SVGAGI. V gave up 2 bases and J gave up 3 bases; unmatched junction bases: 10. The CDR3 is 16 amino acids. CDR3 region: CASSYLMRTGLYEQYF. In nucleotides, the CDR3 is TGTGCCAGCAGTTACCTGATGCGGACAGGACTCTACGAGCAGTACTTC.

This clone was detected a few times. The rearrangement uses TRBV7-3 and TRBJ2-1; weak D call: TRBD1 (6 bases). CDR3 length equals 14 residues. The germline V gene encodes CDR1 SGHTA and CDR2 FQGTGA. V lost 5 bases and J 4 bases, leaving 12 bases between the germline ends. CDR3 amino acids: CASSQGQTYNEQFF. The CDR3 DNA reads TGTGCCAGCAGCCAGGGACAAACTTACAATGAGCAGTTCTTC. The entire variable domain, with the rest obtained from reference TRBV7-3 and TRBJ2-1, is as follows: GAGVSQTPSNKVTEKGKYVELRCDPISGHTALYWYRQSLGQGPEFLIYFQGTGAADDSGLPNDRFFAVRPEGSVSTLKIQRTERGDSAVYLCASSQGQTYNEQFFGPGTRLTVL.

This clone was detected a few times. The genes are TRBV25-1 and TRBJ1-4; D possibly corresponds to TRBD1 (6 bases). Looked up from germline, CDR1 is MGHDK and CDR2 is SYGVNS. The CDR3 length is 16 residues. V was trimmed by 2 bases and J by 8 bases, leaving 18 bases between them. CDR3 coding DNA: TGTGCCAGCAGTGAAACCTCGGGACATAGTGGGGAAAAACTGTTTTTT. Residues: CASSETSGHSGEKLFF.

This clone was picked up a small number of times. This chain uses TRBV10-3 with TRBJ2-2; D possibly corresponds to TRBD1 (6 bases). Looked up from germline, CDR1 is ENHRY and CDR2 is SYGVKD. V shed 10 bases and J shed 2 bases, with 17 bases lying between them. This CDR3 has 15 residues. The DNA for the CDR3 is TGTGCCAGTCGCGGCTCAGGGGTAAACACCGGGGAGCTGTTTTTT. Its protein product is CASRGSGVNTGELFF.

The chain combines TRBV7-2 with TRBJ1-1; D is undetermined. This CDR3 has 14 amino acids. V dropped 6 bases and J dropped 1 base, with 12 bases sitting between them. CDR1 SGHTA and CDR2 FQGNSA come from the germline V gene. The CDR3 DNA is TGTGCCAGCAGATCTGGTCGGTCGAACACTGAAGCTTTCTTT. This encodes CASRSGRSNTEAFF.

The chain has TRBV2 and TRBJ2-7; D is perhaps TRBD1 (5 bases). The CDR3 is 15 amino acids. V was cut by 4 bases and J by 7 bases, with 20 bases left in between. The germline gives CDR1 SNHLY, CDR2 FYNNEI. DNA of the CDR3: TGTGCCAGCAGTGGTCTATTGACAGACGACGAGGAGCAGTACTTC. Protein: CASSGLLTDDEEQYF.

The V and J genes are TRBV13 and TRBJ2-3; possible D gene TRBD2, 6 bases. In germline, CDR1 is PRHDT, CDR2 FYEKMQ (reference sequence). The CDR3 is 18 residues long. V lost 0 bases, J lost 8 bases, and 24 bases lay in between. The DNA of the CDR3 is TGTGCCAGCAGCTTAGGGTGGGCTAGCGCGAGATCATCGGGTACGCAGTATTTT. Translating it yields CASSLGWASARSSGTQYF.

The chain combines TRBV7-2 with TRBJ2-5; 15 nucleotides agree with TRBD2. Germline V CDR1 and CDR2: SGHTA, FQGNSA. V shed 5 bases, J shed 4 bases, and the junction held 8 bases outside the gene matches. The CDR3 runs to 17 residues. DNA of the CDR3: TGTGCCAGCAGCACACGGACTAGCGGGAGGGCCCGAGAGACCCAGTACTTC. As protein: CASSTRTSGRARETQYF.

The V and J genes are TRBV11-2 and TRBJ2-5, with TRBD2 identical over 8 bases. The V gene's germline CDR1 is SGHAT and CDR2 FQNNGV. J lost 1 base, V lost 6 bases, and 4 bases had no gene match. This CDR3 region has 14 residues. CDR3 sequence (DNA): TGTGCCAGCAGTACTAGCGGCGTCCAAGAGACCCAGTACTTC. As protein: CASSTSGVQETQYF.

There are a few counts of this clone. The chain couples TRBV6-5 to TRBJ2-2, with D possibly TRBD1 on 5 matching bases. Trimming pared 0 bases from V and 9 bases from J, leaving 11 bases between. Germline V gene lookup returns CDR1 MNHEY and CDR2 SVGAGI. This CDR3 is built from 14 residues. This chain's CDR3 is CASSYSGLLRELFF. CDR3 sequence (DNA): TGTGCCAGCAGTTACTCGGGGCTCCTCCGGGAGCTGTTTTTT.

V is TRBV19 and J is TRBJ1-1; possibly TRBD1 for D (5 bases). CDR3 size: 15 residues. Germline assignment: CDR1 LNHDA and CDR2 SQIVND (reference sequence). V lost 6 bases and J lost 1, with 15 bases in between. CDR3 nucleotides: TGTGCCAGTAGAAAAGACAGACTCGCGAACACTGAAGCTTTCTTT. Its protein product is CASRKDRLANTEAFF.